The source of this T cell receptor (beta chain) is a study of T cells in Graves' hyperthyroidism and ophthalmopathy. Germline-derived CDR1 and CDR2 are SGHTA and FQGNSA. The CDR3 contains 15 residues. The V and J ends lost 2 bases and 6 bases respectively, with 17 bases between them. Amplified regions were TCR beta CDR3 sequences from RNA transcripts. The TCR CDR3 was amplified in a first-round RT-PCR using the HTBI primer set. TCRdb reprocessed the multiplex PCR reads via MiXCR and lists one record per CDR3 protein. Here the sample spans 650,000 to 750,000 distinct CDR3 sequences, around 13% being singletons. Many counts were recorded for this clonotype.

The sample taken for sequencing was blood. This TCR was sampled from a woman between 18 and 30 years old with Graves' hyperthyroidism. J is TRBJ2-7 and V is TRBV7-2; D gene uncertain. The CDR3 here is CASSLPRAVSAEQYF. In nucleotides, the CDR3 is TGTGCCAGCAGCTTACCGCGCGCTGTCTCCGCCGAGCAGTACTTC.